Each of the 16 T cell receptor beta chains below was sequenced from the same sample in a study of cytomegalovirus exposure and HLA in healthy donors. 13 Jbeta primers and 60 Vbeta primers were used for the PCR. Only in-frame clones appear in the TCRdb table, and some are missing; sequencing was by immunoSEQ multiplex PCR. The sample lists some 110,000 clones; around three quarters were seen once. Sequenced sample: PBMCs. The source is a woman aged 18-35 years in good health and CMV-seropositive.

This clone appeared a single time. The chain recombines TRBV27 with TRBJ1-2; D unresolved. The ends were cut back, 7 bases at V and 4 bases at J, with 16 bases in the middle. The CDR3 totals 14 residues. Germline V gives CDR1 MNHEY, CDR2 SMNVEV (reference sequence). CDR3 region: CASTPAASGYGYTF. Written as DNA, the CDR3 is TGTGCCAGCACCCCAGCAGCAAGCGGCTATGGCTACACCTTC.

The V gene is TRBV15, the J gene TRBJ2-2, with TRBD2 matching 8 bases. The CDR3 is made up of 15 amino acids. Looked up from germline, CDR1 is LNHNV and CDR2 is YYDKDF (reference sequence). V lost 3 bases to trimming and J lost 4 bases; unmatched junction nucleotides: 4. The CDR3 sequence is CATSSLGTSTGELFF. CDR3 nucleotides: TGTGCCACCAGCAGCCTCGGGACTAGCACCGGGGAGCTGTTTTTT.

V is TRBV13 and J is TRBJ2-1; 7 nucleotides agree with TRBD1. V gave up 2 bases and J gave up 4 bases; unmatched junction bases: 8. The CDR3 spans 16 residues. CDR1 is PRHDT and CDR2 is FYEKMQ in the germline V gene (reference sequence). CDR3 sequence: CASSLIGTVEYNEQFF. The CDR3 DNA reads as TGTGCCAGCAGCTTAATTGGGACAGTAGAATACAATGAGCAGTTCTTC.

The J gene is TRBJ2-7, the V gene TRBV27; the match to TRBD1 covers 8 bases. With 8 bases clipped from V and 7 bases from J, the junction kept 40 bases outside the gene matches. The germline V gene encodes CDR1 MNHEY and CDR2 SMNVEV (reference sequence). The CDR3 is made up of 23 amino acids. The CDR3 nucleotides are TGTGCCAGCGGGCGACGAGGCAGGGGGCTTTTACGGCCGGCGGGTGTTCAGGTTAGGGAGCAGTACTTC. Residues: CASGRRGRGLLRPAGVQVREQYF.

The rearrangement links TRBV18 to TRBJ1-5; a possible D gene is TRBD1 (5 bases). The V gene's germline CDR1 is KGHSH and CDR2 LQKENI. Trimming left V 3 bases short and J 7 bases short, with 22 bases between. The CDR3 consists of 17 residues. CDR3 sequence: CASSPLGPGVRRQPQHF. CDR3 in DNA: TGTGCCAGCTCACCGCTAGGACCGGGGGTAAGGCGCCAGCCCCAGCATTTT. Full variable domain (outside the CDR3, taken from reference TRBV18 and TRBJ1-5): NAGVMQNPRHLVRRRGQEARLRCSPMKGHSHVYWYRQLPEEGLKFMVYLQKENIIDESGMPKERFSAEFPKEGPSILRIQQVVRGDSAAYFCASSPLGPGVRRQPQHFGDGTRLSIL.

The rearrangement uses TRBV7-9 and TRBJ2-7; 13 nucleotides match TRBD2. The germline V gene has CDR1 SEHNR and CDR2 FQNEAQ (reference sequence). V shed 5 bases and J 6 bases; nucleotides not matched to a gene: 7. The CDR3 sequence is 15 residues long. CDR3 protein: CASSLKLAGGGEQYF. As DNA, the CDR3 is TGTGCCAGCAGCCTTAAACTAGCGGGAGGGGGCGAGCAGTACTTC.

The chain couples TRBV28 to TRBJ2-1, with D hard to call. The CDR3 contains 13 residues. V was pared by 2 bases and J by 9 bases, with 11 bases between. Germline CDR1 and CDR2: MDHEN and SYDVKM. CDR3 DNA sequence: TGTGCCAGCAGTTTACTCGGAGTCGCTGAGCAGTTCTTC. Protein product: CASSLLGVAEQFF.

The chain combines TRBV11-2 with TRBJ1-1; tentative D call: TRBD1 (5 bases). Looked up from germline, CDR1 is SGHAT and CDR2 is FQNNGV. CDR3 size: 13 residues. V lost 3 bases, J lost 5 bases, and 10 bases lay in between. CDR3 sequence: CASSFAGRTEAFF. The CDR3 DNA follows: TGTGCCAGCAGCTTCGCAGGGAGGACTGAAGCTTTCTTT.

CDR3 sequence reads: CASSTGTNTGELFF. The CDR3 nucleotides are TGTGCCAGCTCCACAGGGACGAACACCGGGGAGCTGTTTTTT. This chain uses TRBV27 with TRBJ2-2; weak D call: TRBD1 (6 bases). V lost 8 bases to trimming and J lost 0 bases, with 10 bases between them. This CDR3 has 14 amino acids. Germline V lookup: CDR1 MNHEY, CDR2 SMNVEV (reference sequence).

The chain has TRBV6-5 and TRBJ2-7, with TRBD2 identical over 7 bases. The V gene's germline CDR1 is MNHEY and CDR2 SVGAGI. The CDR3 spans 13 residues. CDR3 bases: TGTGTCACGAAGGGGCCCGGGACTACGAATGAGTACTTC. Translating it yields CVTKGPGTTNEYF.

CDR3 DNA sequence: TGTGCCAGCAGTTACGGCGAGGGAGCGAGTGAGCAGTTCTTC. It codes for CASSYGEGASEQFF. V is TRBV6-5 and J is TRBJ2-1; D possibly corresponds to TRBD2 (5 bases). Trimming removed 2 bases from V and 9 bases from J, with 14 bases in between. This CDR3 is 14 amino acids long. CDR1 and CDR2 from the germline V gene are MNHEY and SVGAGI.

This chain uses TRBV27 with TRBJ1-4; a weak D match, TRBD1 (6 bases). Germline CDR1 and CDR2: MNHEY and SMNVEV (reference sequence). CDR3 length equals 14 residues. Trimming removed 6 bases from V and 1 base from J, with 9 bases in between. CDR3 DNA sequence: TGTGCCAGCAGCCGAGGGGGAACTAATGAAAAACTGTTTTTT. Translating it yields CASSRGGTNEKLFF.

This rearrangement joins TRBV19 to TRBJ2-1, with TRBD1 matching over 8 bases. The germline V gene has CDR1 LNHDA and CDR2 SQIVND (reference sequence). The V and J ends lost 3 bases and 2 bases, in that order; junction bases with no gene match: 6. The CDR3 spans 16 residues. The CDR3 spells CASSIEAGGAYNEQFF. In nucleotides, the CDR3 is TGTGCCAGTAGTATTGAGGCAGGGGGCGCCTACAATGAGCAGTTCTTC.

The rearrangement links TRBV5-1 to TRBJ2-7; tentatively, D is TRBD1 (5 bases). This CDR3 has 15 residues. CDR1 and CDR2 (germline): SGHRS, YFSETQ. V was clipped by 4 bases and J by 3 bases, with 17 bases between them. The DNA of the CDR3 is TGCGCCAGCAGCACATCAGCAGGGTCAAACTACGAGCAGTACTTC. Amino acids: CASSTSAGSNYEQYF.

The rearrangement links TRBV18 to TRBJ2-7, with D maybe TRBD2 (6 bases). CDR1 is KGHSH and CDR2 is LQKENI in the germline V gene. Trimming removed 3 bases at V and 5 bases at J, with 20 bases between. CDR3 size: 16 residues. The CDR3 is CASSPRRGAERDEQYF. The CDR3 DNA follows: TGTGCCAGCTCACCGAGGAGGGGCGCGGAGCGGGACGAGCAGTACTTC.

This clone appeared once. The gene calls are TRBV5-1 and TRBJ1-2, with TRBD1 as a possible D gene (6 bases). There are 15 residues in the CDR3. Germline V CDR1 and CDR2: SGHRS, YFSETQ. V lost 0 bases to trimming and J lost 3 bases, with 12 bases between them. This chain's CDR3 is CASSLAPGEYYGYTF. The CDR3 nucleotides are TGCGCCAGCAGCTTGGCCCCAGGGGAGTACTATGGCTACACCTTC.